The present TCR beta chain was sequenced within a study of shared clonotypes between healthy human individuals. Overall study: A donor's plate count was three for CD4 naive and three for CD4 memory; CD8 naive had two and CD8 memory one.

CDR1 SGHTS and CDR2 YDEGEE come from the germline V gene. The CDR3 is made up of 15 amino acids. V was pared by 2 bases and J by 7 bases, with 9 bases of the junction left unmatched. Overall study results and limits: Clonotypes shared by all four sorted-subset donors had higher generation probabilities than non-shared clonotypes. Larger estimated richness was generally seen in naive subsets than in memory subsets.

CD4+ cells were split into CD45RA+ naive and CD45RA-negative memory subsets. Measured with immunoSEQ multiplex PCR; TCRdb has only the in-frame clones, and not every one. Of about 600,000 clones listed, 95% to 98% are singletons. This clone was counted once. Its matching antigen is unknown. The clonotype comes from a woman aged 25 to 39 in good health. What was sequenced was naive CD4+ T cells sorted from blood. Noted subset: CD45RA+ positively selected. The J gene is TRBJ2-7, the V gene TRBV5-8; 10 nucleotides align to TRBD1. The CDR3 sequence is CASSFAGTGAREQYF. The CDR3 DNA follows: TGTGCCAGCAGCTTTGCCGGGACAGGGGCTCGGGAGCAGTACTTC.